This is a list of T cell receptor beta chains from one sample in a study of blood T cell repertoires in COVID-19. Libraries were prepared by immunoSEQ multiplex PCR; TCRdb keeps only in-frame clonotypes and omits some of them. The sample lists roughly 60,000 clones; roughly 90% were seen once. Input material: peripheral blood. The origin of the receptors is a man aged 50 to 60 with active COVID-19. The conserved cysteine and the conserved F or W are not part of the CDR3 here. The D gene is left open where the match is weak.

v_gene,d_gene,j_gene,CDR3aa
TRBV3-1/TRBV3-2,TRBD1,TRBJ1-1,ASSQVGRGTEAF
TRBV5-4,TRBD1,TRBJ1-4,ASSLAGTEDEKLF
TRBV4-1,TRBD2,TRBJ2-3,ASSRGGGSTDTQY
TRBV19,TRBD1,TRBJ1-6,ASSTTGGNSPLH
TRBV6-1,.,TRBJ1-5,ASSESPGSRIYGQPQH
TRBV21-1,.,TRBJ2-7,ASSDDQRGTYYEQY
TRBV6-6,TRBD1,TRBJ2-7,ASSLPTSGGLEQY
TRBV7-9,.,TRBJ2-3,ASSLGSGDTQY
TRBV27,.,TRBJ1-5,ASSLWGVKTSSPVAQH
TRBV9,TRBD1,TRBJ1-3,ASSFGDRGSSGNTIY
TRBV24-1,.,TRBJ2-3,ATSDPRGTDTQY
TRBV6-5,.,TRBJ1-5,ASSTGIQPQH
TRBV4-2,TRBD1,TRBJ2-7,ASSQGQGVEQY
TRBV5-4,.,TRBJ1-6,ASSLDRYNSPLH
TRBV2,TRBD2,TRBJ2-1,ASSEIPGRVRFNEQF
TRBV3-1/TRBV3-2,.,TRBJ2-5,ASSQTVAQY